This T cell receptor beta chain came from a study of blood T cell repertoires in COVID-19. About the research overall: Specimens from acute and convalescent COVID-19 originated in the United States, Italy and Spain. Nucleic acid was either cDNA or gDNA, and it came from T cells, B-cell-depleted T cells, or PBMCs.

V dropped 1 base and J dropped 1; count of bases not matched to a gene: 8. The CDR3 sequence is 17 residues long. Germline loops: CDR1 LGHDT, CDR2 YNNKEL (reference sequence). In the original analysis: Reference gene primer amplification gave estimated nucleated cell counts. The method was immunoSEQ multiplex PCR; TCRdb's version includes in-frame clones alone and lacks a portion of them. D and trimming come from the DNA, and the V and J calls and clone size come from that table. The table shows about 44,000 clones, with over 80% occurring only once. Sequencing was performed on peripheral blood. The chain links TRBV3-1 (or the pseudogene TRBV3-2) to TRBJ2-5, with 8 bases matching TRBD2. The receptor's source is a human donor in a cohort sampled during active COVID-19. The CDR3 region has the DNA TGTGCCAGCAGCCAAGGTGTGGCTAGCGGGTCCCAAGAGACCCAGTACTTC. Its translation is CASSQGVASGSQETQYF.